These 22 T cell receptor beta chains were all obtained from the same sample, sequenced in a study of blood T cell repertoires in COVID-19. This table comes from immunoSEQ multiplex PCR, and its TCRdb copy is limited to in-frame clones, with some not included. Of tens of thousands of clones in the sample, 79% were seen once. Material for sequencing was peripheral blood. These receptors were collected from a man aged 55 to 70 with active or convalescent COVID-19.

The CDR3 DNA reads TGTGCCAGCAGCTTAGATTATAGCCAGGGAAGCTGGCAGTTCTTC. Translation gives CASSLDYSQGSWQFF. V is TRBV11-2 and J is TRBJ2-1, with D possibly matching TRBD1 (5 bases). The CDR3 is 15 residues long. The germline gives CDR1 SGHAT, CDR2 FQNNGV. The ends were cut back, 0 bases at V and 12 bases at J, with 18 bases in the middle.

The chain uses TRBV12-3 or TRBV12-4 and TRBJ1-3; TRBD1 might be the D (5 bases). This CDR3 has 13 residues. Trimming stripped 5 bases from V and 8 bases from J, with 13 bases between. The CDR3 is CASSQGVGDTIYF. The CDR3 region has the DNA TGTGCCAGCAGTCAAGGGGTTGGGGACACCATATATTTT.

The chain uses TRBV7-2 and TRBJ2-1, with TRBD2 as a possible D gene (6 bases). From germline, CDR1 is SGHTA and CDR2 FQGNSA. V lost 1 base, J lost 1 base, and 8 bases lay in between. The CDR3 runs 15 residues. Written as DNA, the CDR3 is TGTGCCAGCAGCTTAGGGGGACTGTCCTACAATGAGCAGTTCTTC. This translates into CASSLGGLSYNEQFF.

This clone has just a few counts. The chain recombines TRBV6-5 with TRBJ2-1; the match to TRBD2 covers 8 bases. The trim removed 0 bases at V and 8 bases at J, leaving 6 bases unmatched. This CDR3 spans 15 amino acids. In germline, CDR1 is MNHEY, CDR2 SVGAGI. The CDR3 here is CASSYSSGGVYEQFF. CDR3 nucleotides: TGTGCCAGCAGTTACTCTTCGGGGGGGGTCTATGAGCAGTTCTTC.

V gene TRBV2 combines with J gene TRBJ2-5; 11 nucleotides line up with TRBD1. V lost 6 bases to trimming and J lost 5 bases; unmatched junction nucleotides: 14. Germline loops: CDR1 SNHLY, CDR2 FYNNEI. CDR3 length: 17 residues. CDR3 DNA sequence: TGTGCCAGCAGATGGACAGGGGGCGCGGTTCGAGGGGAGACCCAGTACTTC. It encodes CASRWTGGAVRGETQYF. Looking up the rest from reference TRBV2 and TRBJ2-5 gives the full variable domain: EPEVTQTPSHQVTQMGQEVILRCVPISNHLYFYWYRQILGQKVEFLVSFYNNEISEKSEIFDDQFSVERPDGSNFTLKIRSTKLEDSAMYFCASRWTGGAVRGETQYFGPGTRLLVL.

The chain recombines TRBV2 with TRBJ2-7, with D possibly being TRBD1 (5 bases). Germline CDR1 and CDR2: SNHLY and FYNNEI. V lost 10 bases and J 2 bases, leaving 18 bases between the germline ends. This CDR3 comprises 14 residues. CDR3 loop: CATKEQVLAYEQYF. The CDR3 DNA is TGTGCCACCAAAGAACAGGTCCTGGCCTACGAGCAGTACTTC.

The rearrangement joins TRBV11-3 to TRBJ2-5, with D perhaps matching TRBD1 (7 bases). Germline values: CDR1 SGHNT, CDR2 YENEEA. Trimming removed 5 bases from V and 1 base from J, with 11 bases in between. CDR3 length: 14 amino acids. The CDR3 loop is CASSAGQPQETQYF. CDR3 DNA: TGTGCCAGCAGCGCGGGACAGCCCCAAGAGACCCAGTACTTC. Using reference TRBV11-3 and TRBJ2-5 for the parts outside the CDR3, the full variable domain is EAGVVQSPRYKIIEKKQPVAFWCNPISGHNTLYWYLQNLGQGPELLIRYENEEAVDDSQLPKDRFSAERLKGVDSTLKIQPAELGDSAVYLCASSAGQPQETQYFGPGTRLLVL.

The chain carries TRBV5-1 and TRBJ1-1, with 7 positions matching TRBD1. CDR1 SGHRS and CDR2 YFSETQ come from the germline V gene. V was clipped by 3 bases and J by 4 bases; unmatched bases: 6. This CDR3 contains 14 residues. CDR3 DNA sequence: TGCGCCAGCAGCTGGACAGGCGGTATCACTGAAGCTTTCTTT. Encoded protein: CASSWTGGITEAFF.

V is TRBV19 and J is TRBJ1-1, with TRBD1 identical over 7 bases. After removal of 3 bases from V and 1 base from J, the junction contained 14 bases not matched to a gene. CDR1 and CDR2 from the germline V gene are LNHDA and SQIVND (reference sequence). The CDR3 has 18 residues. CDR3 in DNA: TGTGCCAGTAGTATGAATCTCGTTGGCAGGGGGAGGAACACTGAAGCTTTCTTT. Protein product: CASSMNLVGRGRNTEAFF.

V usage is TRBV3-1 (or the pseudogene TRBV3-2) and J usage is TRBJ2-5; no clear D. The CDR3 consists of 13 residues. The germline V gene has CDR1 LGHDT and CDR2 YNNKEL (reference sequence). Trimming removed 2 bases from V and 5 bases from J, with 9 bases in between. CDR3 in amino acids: CASSQLSTETQYF. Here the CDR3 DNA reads TGTGCCAGCAGCCAATTGAGTACTGAGACCCAGTACTTC.

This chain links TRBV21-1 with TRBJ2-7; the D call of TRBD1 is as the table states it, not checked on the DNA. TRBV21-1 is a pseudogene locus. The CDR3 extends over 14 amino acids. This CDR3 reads CASRETPELYEQYF. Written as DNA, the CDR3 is TGTGCCAGCCGTGAGACACCTGAACTCTACGAGCAGTACTTC.

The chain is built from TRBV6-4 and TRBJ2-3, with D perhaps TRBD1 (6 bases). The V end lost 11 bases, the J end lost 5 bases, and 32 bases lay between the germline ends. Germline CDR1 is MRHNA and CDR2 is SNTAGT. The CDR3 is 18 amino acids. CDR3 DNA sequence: TGTGCCTCCTCCTGTAAGGGAAGGGGGAAAGTTGGGGTAGATACGCAGTATTTT. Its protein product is CASSCKGRGKVGVDTQYF.

In DNA, the CDR3 is TGTGCCAGCAACCCAAGGGGGGGGGCTTCCACCGGGGAGCTGTTTTTT. The encoded protein is CASNPRGGASTGELFF. The V and J genes are TRBV9 and TRBJ2-2; perhaps TRBD2 as D (7 bases). Trimming removed 6 bases from V and 4 bases from J, with 19 bases in between. There are 16 residues in the CDR3. Germline V gene lookup returns CDR1 SGDLS and CDR2 YYNGEE.

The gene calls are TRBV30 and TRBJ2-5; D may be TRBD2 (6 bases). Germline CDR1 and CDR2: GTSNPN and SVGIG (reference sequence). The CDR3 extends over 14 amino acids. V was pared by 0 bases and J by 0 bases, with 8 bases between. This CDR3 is CAWSVGGDQETQYF. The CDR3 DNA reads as TGTGCCTGGAGTGTAGGAGGGGACCAAGAGACCCAGTACTTC.

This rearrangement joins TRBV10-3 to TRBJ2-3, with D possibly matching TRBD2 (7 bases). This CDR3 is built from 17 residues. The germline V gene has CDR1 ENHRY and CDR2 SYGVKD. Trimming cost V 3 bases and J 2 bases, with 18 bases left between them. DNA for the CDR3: TGTGCCATCAGTGACCATCGACGGGGGGCCCTCACAGATACGCAGTATTTT. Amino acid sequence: CAISDHRRGALTDTQYF.

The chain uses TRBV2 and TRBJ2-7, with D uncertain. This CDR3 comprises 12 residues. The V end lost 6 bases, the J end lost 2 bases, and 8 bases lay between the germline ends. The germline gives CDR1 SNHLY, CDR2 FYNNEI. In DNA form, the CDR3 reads TGTGCCAGCAGATACGACACCTACGAGCAGTACTTC. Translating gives CASRYDTYEQYF. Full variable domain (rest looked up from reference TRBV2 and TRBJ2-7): EPEVTQTPSHQVTQMGQEVILRCVPISNHLYFYWYRQILGQKVEFLVSFYNNEISEKSEIFDDQFSVERPDGSNFTLKIRSTKLEDSAMYFCASRYDTYEQYFGPGTRLTVT.

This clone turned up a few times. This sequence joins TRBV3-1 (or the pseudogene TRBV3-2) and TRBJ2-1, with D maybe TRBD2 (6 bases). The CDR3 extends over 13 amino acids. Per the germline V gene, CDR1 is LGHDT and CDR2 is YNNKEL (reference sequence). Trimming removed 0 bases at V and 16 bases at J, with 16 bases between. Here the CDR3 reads CASSQDGHGGRFF. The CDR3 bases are TGTGCCAGCAGCCAAGATGGCCACGGAGGGCGTTTCTTC.

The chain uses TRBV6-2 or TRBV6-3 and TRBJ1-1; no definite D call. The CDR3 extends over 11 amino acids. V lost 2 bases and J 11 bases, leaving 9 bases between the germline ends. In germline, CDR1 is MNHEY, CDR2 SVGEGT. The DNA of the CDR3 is TGTGCCAGCAGTTACAGAGAGTTTGCTTTCTTT. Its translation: CASSYREFAFF.

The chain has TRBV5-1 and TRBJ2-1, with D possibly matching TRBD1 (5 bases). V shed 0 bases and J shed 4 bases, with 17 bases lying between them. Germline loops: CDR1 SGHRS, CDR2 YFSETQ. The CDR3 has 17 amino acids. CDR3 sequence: CASSLGWPDSRYNEQFF. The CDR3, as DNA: TGCGCCAGCAGCTTGGGTTGGCCAGACAGCCGTTACAATGAGCAGTTCTTC.

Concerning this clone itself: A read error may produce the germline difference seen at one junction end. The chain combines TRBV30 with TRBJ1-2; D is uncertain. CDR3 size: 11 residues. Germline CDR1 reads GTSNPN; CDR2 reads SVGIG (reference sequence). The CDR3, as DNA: TGTGCCTGGAGGACCTACTACGGCTACACCTTC. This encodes CAWRTYYGYTF.

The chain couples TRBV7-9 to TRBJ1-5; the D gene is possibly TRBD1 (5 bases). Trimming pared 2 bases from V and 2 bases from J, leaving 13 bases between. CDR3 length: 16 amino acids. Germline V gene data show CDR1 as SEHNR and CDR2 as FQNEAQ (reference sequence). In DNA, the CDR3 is TGTGCCAGCAGCTTAACAGGACCCTCGGGCAATCAGCCCCAGCATTTT. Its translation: CASSLTGPSGNQPQHF. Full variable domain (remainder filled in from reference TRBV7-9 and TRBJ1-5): DTGVSQNPRHKITKRGQNVTFRCDPISEHNRLYWYRQTLGQGPEFLTYFQNEAQLEKSRLLSDRFSAERPKGSFSTLEIQRTEQGDSAMYLCASSLTGPSGNQPQHFGDGTRLSIL.

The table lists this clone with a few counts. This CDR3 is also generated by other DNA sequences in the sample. The CDR3: CASSHFGLAGGPGVGTQYF. The CDR3 DNA follows: TGCGCCAGCAGCCATTTCGGACTAGCGGGGGGTCCTGGGGTGGGTACGCAGTATTTT. The chain joins TRBV4-1 to TRBJ2-3, with 14 bases fitting TRBD2. There are 19 residues in the CDR3. Germline V CDR1 and CDR2: MGHRA, YSYEKL. V shed 3 bases and J 8 bases; nucleotides not matched to a gene: 16.